The 3 T cell receptor beta chains below come from one sample, sequenced in a study of graft-versus-host responses after intestinal transplantation. The table came from immunoSEQ multiplex PCR; TCRdb's copy has only in-frame clones and leaves some out. The table records about 110,000 clones, 85% to 95% of them present only once. Antigen specificity for these receptors is unknown. Here the sequenced sample was unstimulated CD8+ T cells sorted from spleen or lymph node cells, taken before intestinal transplant. These receptors originate from a human donor who received an intestinal transplant.

The chain links TRBV11-2 to TRBJ2-5; D not certain. The J call may be mistaken, given a closer DNA end match to TRBJ2-7. From germline, CDR1 is SGHAT and CDR2 FQNNGV. The CDR3 runs to 13 residues. CDR3 in DNA: TGTGCCAGCAGCCAACTAACCTCCTACGAGCAGTACTTC. It encodes CASSQLTSYEQYF.

The rearrangement links TRBV30 to TRBJ1-5, with D possibly matching TRBD1 (5 bases). This CDR3 comprises 14 residues. Trimming stripped 3 bases from V and 1 base from J, with 10 bases between. The germline CDR1 and CDR2 sequences are GTSNPN and SVGIG (reference sequence). CDR3 coding DNA: TGTGCCTGGAGCCGCGGGGACAGCAATCAGCCCCAGCATTTT. The encoded protein is CAWSRGDSNQPQHF.

The chain is built from TRBV27 and TRBJ2-7; D call uncertain. Germline CDR1 reads MNHEY; CDR2 reads SMNVEV (reference sequence). The CDR3 has 13 amino acids. Trimming took 3 bases from V and 4 from J, leaving 10 bases between them. The CDR3 DNA follows: TGTGCCAGCAGTTTGGCGCTGGGGTACGAGCAGTACTTC. It encodes CASSLALGYEQYF.